Listed below are T cell receptor beta chains from one sample, sequenced in a study of radiation and T cells in renal cell carcinoma. Using immunoSEQ multiplex PCR, the repertoire was profiled, and TCRdb retains in-frame clones only, with some absent. Of 10,000 to 15,000 clones listed, more than 30% are singletons. The specimen comprised tumor tissue, sampled from a patient whose treatment included radiotherapy and nephrectomy. These receptors came from a man aged 55 to 70 with renal cell carcinoma. Both conserved end residues are part of each CDR3. A D gene is named only where the DNA matches it firmly. The size entry is marked missing in some rows and otherwise reads once, few, many or a size class.

TRBV2,TRBJ2-2,.,.,CASSQKWTGELFF,TGTGCCAGCAGTCAAAAGTGGACCGGGGAGCTGTTTTTT
TRBV5-5,TRBJ1-1,few,.,CASSLNPGVEAFF,TGTGCCAGCAGCTTAAACCCTGGGGTTGAAGCTTTCTTT
TRBV7-8,TRBJ1-2,once,.,CASSSLGRDTYYGYTF,TGTGCCAGCAGCTCGCTAGGCCGGGACACGTATTATGGCTACACCTTC
TRBV6-1,TRBJ1-2,.,TRBD1,CASSRTGVKDGYTF,TGTGCCAGCAGTCGGACAGGGGTAAAGGATGGCTACACCTTC
TRBV5-1,TRBJ2-7,.,.,CASSLTGTGEQYF,TGCGCCAGCAGCTTGACAGGGACGGGCGAGCAGTACTTC
TRBV7-7,TRBJ2-1,.,TRBD1,CASSFRPGQGTANEQFF,TGTGCCAGCAGCTTTAGGCCGGGACAGGGTACAGCCAATGAGCAGTTCTTC
TRBV4-1,TRBJ1-5,.,.,CASSQDGTRGQPQHF,TGCGCCAGCAGCCAAGATGGTACGCGGGGGCAGCCCCAGCATTTT
TRBV4-1,TRBJ2-7,.,TRBD2,CASSQDEGLAAPYEQYF,TGCGCCAGCAGCCAAGATGAGGGACTAGCCGCTCCGTACGAGCAGTACTTC
TRBV18,TRBJ1-1,.,.,CASSPWFGRNTEAFF,TGTGCCAGCTCACCATGGTTCGGTCGTAACACTGAAGCTTTCTTT
TRBV18,TRBJ1-1,medium-sized,TRBD1,CASSRGQVNTEAFF,TGTGCCAGTTCCCGGGGACAGGTGAACACTGAAGCTTTCTTT
TRBV7-8,TRBJ1-1,.,.,CASSLTGPNTEAFF,TGTGCCAGCAGCTTGACAGGTCCGAACACTGAAGCTTTCTTT
TRBV5-1,TRBJ1-2,few,.,CASSLAGDGYTF,TGCGCCAGCAGCTTGGCGGGGGATGGCTACACCTTC
TRBV30,TRBJ1-2,few,.,CAWRTGDNYGYTF,TGTGCCTGGCGAACAGGAGATAACTATGGCTACACCTTC
TRBV19,TRBJ1-2,.,.,CASTIGGVSYGYTF,TGTGCCAGTACCATCGGGGGGGTTTCCTATGGCTACACCTTC
TRBV11-2,TRBJ1-1,.,.,CASSLSIRPFF,TGTGCCAGCAGCTTATCTATACGTCCTTTCTTT
TRBV9,TRBJ2-1,.,TRBD2,CASSRLAGYPYNEQFF,TGTGCCAGCAGCCGACTAGCGGGATACCCTTACAATGAGCAGTTCTTC
TRBV6-6,TRBJ2-3,medium-sized,.,CASSYSIQPDTQYF,TGTGCCAGCAGTTACTCGATCCAGCCAGATACGCAGTATTTT
TRBV4-2,TRBJ2-4,few,TRBD2,CASSHGEWREGGNIQYF,TGTGCCAGCAGCCATGGGGAGTGGCGGGAGGGAGGAAACATTCAGTACTTC
TRBV29-1,TRBJ1-4,.,.,CSVVPDTTNEKLFF,TGCAGCGTTGTTCCGGATACAACTAATGAAAAACTGTTTTTT
TRBV29-1,TRBJ2-1,.,TRBD2,CSVGGKASGGDEQFF,TGCAGCGTTGGGGGCAAAGCTAGCGGTGGGGATGAGCAGTTCTTC
TRBV5-4,TRBJ1-2,.,TRBD1,CASSLWTGQTNYGYTF,TGTGCCAGCAGCCTGTGGACAGGACAAACTAACTATGGCTACACCTTC
TRBV6-6,TRBJ2-7,.,.,CASSYSSQGGYEQYF,TGTGCCAGCAGTTACTCGAGTCAGGGGGGGTACGAGCAGTACTTC
TRBV30,TRBJ1-2,.,.,CAKARDYNYGYTF,TGTGCCAAAGCTCGCGACTATAACTATGGCTACACCTTC
TRBV6-5,TRBJ1-2,few,.,CASSYSPRKTNYGYTF,TGTGCCAGCAGTTACTCCCCCCGCAAAACTAACTATGGCTACACCTTC
TRBV27,TRBJ2-2,medium-sized,.,CASTLTGSGELFF,TGTGCCAGCACCCTAACGGGGAGCGGGGAGCTGTTTTTT
TRBV7-2,TRBJ1-1,.,.,CASSLGRQNTEAFF,TGTGCCAGCAGCTTAGGACGGCAAAACACTGAAGCTTTCTTT
TRBV5-5,TRBJ1-5,.,.,CASSLALRDSNQPQHF,TGTGCCAGCAGCTTGGCCCTGCGGGACAGCAATCAGCCCCAGCATTTT
TRBV5-6,TRBJ1-1,.,.,CASSFGSGQAFF,TGTGCCAGCAGCTTTGGCTCCGGGCAAGCTTTCTTT
TRBV18,TRBJ1-1,.,TRBD1,CASSTTGGPEAFF,TGTGCCAGCTCAACTACAGGGGGCCCTGAAGCTTTCTTT
TRBV5-1,TRBJ1-2,.,.,CASSLVGSYGYTF,TGCGCCAGCAGCTTGGTGGGGAGCTATGGCTACACCTTC
TRBV5-4,TRBJ2-1,few,.,CASSKGGSSYNEQFF,TGTGCCAGCAGCAAAGGAGGAAGCTCCTACAATGAGCAGTTCTTC
TRBV20-1,TRBJ1-2,few,.,CSGGYGYGYTF,TGCAGTGGGGGGTACGGCTATGGCTACACCTTC
TRBV29-1,TRBJ2-1,.,TRBD2,CSVPAGGPNEQFF,TGCAGCGTTCCAGCGGGAGGACCCAATGAGCAGTTCTTC
TRBV7-9,TRBJ2-2,.,.,CASSFGNGELFF,TGTGCCAGCAGCTTCGGGAACGGGGAGCTGTTTTTT
TRBV29-1,TRBJ2-1,few,.,CSAGMGYNEQFF,TGCAGCGCTGGGATGGGCTACAATGAGCAGTTCTTC
TRBV5-6,TRBJ1-1,.,TRBD1,CASSGTDRDNTEAFF,TGTGCCAGCAGCGGAACGGACAGGGACAACACTGAAGCTTTCTTT
TRBV14,TRBJ1-1,once,.,CASSQGGFTEAFF,TGTGCCAGCAGCCAAGGAGGGTTCACTGAAGCTTTCTTT
TRBV12-5,TRBJ1-2,few,.,CASGFEGANYGYTF,TGTGCTAGTGGTTTTGAAGGGGCAAATTATGGCTACACCTTC
TRBV4-3,TRBJ1-2,.,.,CASSQDAGSRPIGGYTF,TGCGCCAGCAGCCAAGATGCCGGGTCGAGGCCTATTGGTGGCTACACCTTC
TRBV30,TRBJ2-4,.,TRBD2,CAWSLAGGNIQYF,TGTGCCTGGAGTTTAGCGGGAGGGAACATTCAGTACTTC
TRBV9,TRBJ2-1,medium-sized,.,CASSVGEGRGNRGEQFF,TGTGCCAGCAGCGTTGGCGAGGGTCGGGGGAACAGGGGTGAGCAGTTCTTC
TRBV29-1,TRBJ1-5,few,.,CSVADRFDQPQHF,TGCAGCGTTGCCGACAGGTTTGATCAGCCCCAGCATTTT
TRBV13,TRBJ2-3,.,TRBD1,CASRDRDTDTQYF,TGTGCCAGCCGGGACAGGGACACAGATACGCAGTATTTT
TRBV7-8,TRBJ2-3,.,.,CASSLEGEPGTTDTQYF,TGTGCCAGCAGCTTAGAGGGGGAGCCCGGCACCACAGATACGCAGTATTTT
TRBV2,TRBJ1-5,few,.,CASRDGTRGNQPQHF,TGTGCCAGCAGGGACGGGACAAGGGGCAATCAGCCCCAGCATTTT
TRBV7-7,TRBJ1-1,few,.,CASSRLTRNTEAFF,TGTGCCAGCAGCCGCCTCACACGGAACACTGAAGCTTTCTTT
TRBV13,TRBJ1-4,few,TRBD1,CASSSRGATTNEKLFF,TGTGCCAGCAGCTCCAGGGGGGCCACAACTAATGAAAAACTGTTTTTT
TRBV7-2,TRBJ2-2,.,.,CASSPRSGELFF,TGTGCCAGCAGCCCGAGGTCCGGGGAGCTGTTTTTT
TRBV4-1,TRBJ2-4,.,.,CASSPDDLGLMENIQYF,TGCGCCAGCAGCCCTGATGACCTCGGGTTGATGGAAAACATTCAGTACTTC
TRBV11-2,TRBJ2-3,.,.,CASSFTFLSTDTQYF,TGTGCCAGCAGCTTTACTTTCCTCAGCACAGATACGCAGTATTTT
TRBV5-4,TRBJ2-2,.,.,CASSLGRGYTGELFF,TGTGCCAGCAGCTTGGGCAGGGGATACACCGGGGAGCTGTTTTTT
TRBV27,TRBJ1-2,few,TRBD1,CASWDRVYGYTF,TGTGCCAGTTGGGACAGGGTCTATGGCTACACCTTC
TRBV4-1,TRBJ1-2,few,.,CASSQGTHGYTF,TGCGCCAGCAGCCAAGGAACTCATGGCTACACCTTC